The T cell receptor beta chain described here comes from a study of neurological immune-mediated disorders (dated by TCRdb to about 2019). The study in broad terms: Among the approximately 34 multiple sclerosis patients, approximately 30 had relapsing-remitting MS and 3 had secondary progressive MS. The 90 to 110 TCR-beta libraries covered PBMC samples along with longitudinal samples, technical triplicates, and paired sorted CD4+ and CD8+ T-cell subsets. The cohort was made up of about 65 subjects, consisting of around 14 HAM/TSP patients, around 35 multiple sclerosis patients and 20 healthy controls. Peripheral blood TCR-beta repertoires from HTLV-I-associated myelopathy (HAM/TSP) patients, multiple sclerosis patients and healthy controls were compared by UMI-based sequencing.

From V the trimming removes 0 bases and from J it removes 10 bases, while the gene matches leave 11 bases of the junction unaccounted for. The CDR3 goes from the cysteine to the phenylalanine over 17 residues. The only DNA kept is the CDR3, 51 bases in frame from the first base. Taken from the germline V gene (reference sequence), the CDR1 and CDR2 loops are DFQATT and SNEGSKA. Many counts were recorded for this clonotype. Its specific antigen is unknown. No clone much larger than this one lies a single base away; base qualities are absent. For unsorted PBMC libraries, 2 million PBMCs were used after storage in RNAlater at -80 degrees C until RNA extraction. Multiple sclerosis patients were enrolled in a US clinical protocol under which disease progression was evaluated by magnetic resonance imaging. Peripheral blood was subjected to Ficoll-Hypaque density gradient centrifugation to isolate PBMCs, which were then cryopreserved in liquid nitrogen.

The full study reports these points: TCR clonal expansion was highest in HAM/TSP patients and lowest in MS patients, with MS patients falling below even healthy controls. In a phylogenetic analysis, the repertoires of 18 out of 34 MS patients fell into a single cluster of related CDR3 sequences, pointing to a possible signature at the repertoire level. No identical CDR3 amino acid sequences were shared among expanded clones across subjects, suggesting private TCR-beta repertoires in all groups. No association of the MS cluster with clinical or MRI features was observed, and the need for larger cohorts was stated by the authors.

To synthesize cDNA, template-switch 5'RACE was performed with a primer carrying a 10-nucleotide random unique molecular identifier so that each TCR transcript was tagged. Every sequencing run yielded over 180 million TCR-beta sequences covering 15-18 subjects. Total RNA was extracted with the RNeasy kit. Using the KAPA Real-time Library Amplification kit, TCR-beta VDJ regions were amplified with primers for the TCR constant region and the 5'RACE anchor. A first PCR added sample indexes and Illumina adaptors, after which a second PCR increased the library yield. After purification with Ampure beads, the TCR product of roughly 650 bp was size-selected on a 2% E-gel SizeSelection system. Library quality was checked on a Bioanalyzer, concentration was measured with Qubit, and libraries were quantified with the Kapa Library Quantification kit before pooling. An Illumina HiSeq 2500 sequenced the libraries paired-end 2 x 150 bp. To increase sequence diversity, roughly 25-31% phiX was spiked into each library pool. The authors processed their data as follows. Quality-filtered reads were processed with the UMI-based MiGEC pipeline, which removed over 75% of raw TCR sequences during error correction. IMGT germline references were used for alignment of VDJ genes, and clonotypes were defined by a unique CDR3 amino acid sequence together with V-J genes. Clonal expansion, Shannon diversity and CDR3 relatedness were evaluated with VDJtools (CalcPairwiseDistances, ClusterSamples), while phylogenetic trees were built in CLCbio workbench. Clones with at least 8 unique UMIs were defined as expanded, with this threshold being based on coefficient-of-variation modelling across technical triplicates. Using fastp trimming at Q25 and MiXCR clonotype assembly, TCRdb reanalyzed the public sequencing data and kept in-frame beta chains. Each CDR3 protein appears once, grouped with its most common genes and DNA. TCRdb, rather than the study authors, made the V and J calls. The sample yields 45,000 to 65,000 distinct CDR3 sequences; about 4% were counted once. The biggest ten clones account for approximately 2.9% of the sample.

The sequence was obtained from a man aged 50-60 years with multiple sclerosis. The rearranged chain carries TRBV20-1 and TRBJ1-6; a stretch of 11 junction bases matches TRBD1. Input material: PBMCs. The CDR3 is CSARDRWRTGGVSPLHF. Read as DNA, the sequence is TGCAGTGCTAGAGATAGATGGCGGACAGGGGGCGTCTCACCCCTCCACTTT.